This T cell receptor (beta chain) was profiled in a study of OX40 agonist ivuxolimab in advanced cancers. Study information: Patients undergoing dose escalation presented with hepatocellular carcinoma, melanoma, renal cell or head and neck cancer.

Produced via immunoSEQ multiplex PCR; TCRdb's table is partial and in-frame only. Seen here are around 21,000 clones, around 82% observed once, and the top ten hold roughly 11%. Researchers took blood at baseline, on cycle 4 day 1, and on cycle 7 day 1. Germline CDR1 and CDR2: WSHSY and SAAADI. J lost 2 bases, V lost 10 bases, and 9 bases had no gene match. The CDR3 has 17 amino acids. The rearrangement links TRBV10-2 to TRBJ2-1; 15 nucleotides match TRBD2. This specimen was CD4+ or CD8+ T cells sorted from blood, taken in a trial of the OX40 agonist ivuxolimab. This clonotype was sampled from an adult with an advanced solid tumor such as melanoma, head and neck, liver or kidney cancer. The CDR3 nucleotides read TGCGCCACCACTACCTGGACTAGCGGGAGGGCCTACAATGAGCAGTTCTTC. It yields the protein CATTTWTSGRAYNEQFF.